A single sample is the source of the 26 T cell receptor beta chains below, sequenced in a study of identical twins. TCRdb re-analysed the 5' RACE reads in MiXCR, keeping a single row per CDR3 protein. The table shows approximately 410,000 distinct CDR3 sequences, with roughly 20% occurring only once. The sample comprised naive T cells sorted from blood. These receptors all come from a man aged 50 to 59 in good health.

The chain carries TRBV12-3 or TRBV12-4 and TRBJ1-2; 7 bases map to TRBD1. J lost 7 bases, V lost 4 bases, and 9 bases had no gene match. This CDR3 is 14 amino acids long. The CDR3 spells CASSWDYRGGGYTF. DNA for the CDR3: TGTGCCAGCAGTTGGGATTACAGGGGCGGTGGCTACACCTTC.

This chain joins TRBV14 and TRBJ2-5; D not resolved. The CDR3 has 13 residues. Germline V CDR1 and CDR2: SGHDN, FVKESK. With 3 bases removed from V and 5 bases from J, the gap between germline ends came to 10 bases. This chain's CDR3 is CASSQWGLETQYF. The CDR3 region has the DNA TGTGCCAGCAGCCAGTGGGGTCTCGAGACCCAGTACTTC.

The chain has TRBV6-5 and TRBJ2-2; D perhaps matches TRBD1 (5 bases). Germline V lookup: CDR1 MNHEY, CDR2 SVGAGI. V was clipped by 2 bases and J by 4 bases, with 11 bases between them. The CDR3 loop spans 15 amino acids. CDR3 DNA sequence: TGTGCCAGCAGTTACGGGGCAGTTTTCACCGGGGAGCTGTTTTTT. Translated, it gives CASSYGAVFTGELFF.

This clonotype was seen many times. The chain couples TRBV15 to TRBJ1-2; maybe TRBD1 (5 bases). Germline V lookup: CDR1 LNHNV, CDR2 YYDKDF (reference sequence). V gave up 0 bases and J gave up 7 bases, with 12 bases separating them. CDR3 length: 14 residues. The CDR3 nucleotides are TGTGCCACCAGCAGAGAAGGGTTAGGGGTTGGCTACACCTTC. Its translation: CATSREGLGVGYTF.

The chain combines TRBV5-1 with TRBJ1-4; TRBD1 agrees at 11 bases. In germline, CDR1 is SGHRS, CDR2 YFSETQ. V dropped 3 bases and J dropped 3; count of bases not matched to a gene: 7. This CDR3 has 17 residues. CDR3 sequence reads: CASSSPGQGGPNEKLFF. CDR3 DNA sequence: TGCGCCAGCAGCTCCCCGGGACAGGGGGGTCCTAATGAAAAACTGTTTTTT.

This clonotype appeared a few times. The J gene is TRBJ2-2, the V gene TRBV10-3; D is perhaps TRBD1 (5 bases). The germline gives CDR1 ENHRY, CDR2 SYGVKD. V was pared by 6 bases and J by 0 bases, with 8 bases between. CDR3 length: 14 amino acids. The CDR3 is CAIRDSANTGELFF. CDR3 DNA sequence: TGTGCCATCAGAGACAGCGCGAACACCGGGGAGCTGTTTTTT.

This clonotype was observed at least ten times. The chain links TRBV10-3 to TRBJ2-5; possibly TRBD1 for D (6 bases). The germline CDR1 and CDR2 sequences are ENHRY and SYGVKD. V dropped 10 bases and J dropped 0 bases, with 15 bases sitting between them. This CDR3 is built from 14 residues. The CDR3 nucleotides read TGTGCCACGGGTCTCGGGACAAACCAAGAGACCCAGTACTTC. As protein: CATGLGTNQETQYF.

The CDR3 coding sequence is TGTGCCAGCAGCACCAACAGGGGGTTGAACACTGAAGCTTTCTTT. This gives the protein CASSTNRGLNTEAFF. V gene TRBV5-5 combines with J gene TRBJ1-1; 8 bases line up with TRBD1. Losses at the gene ends were 4 bases for V and 0 bases for J; bases not matched to a gene: 5. The germline V gene has CDR1 SGHKS and CDR2 YYEKEE (reference sequence). CDR3 length: 15 residues.

This clonotype was found a few times. The rearrangement uses TRBV5-1 and TRBJ1-3; D might be TRBD1 (6 bases). Germline V lookup: CDR1 SGHRS, CDR2 YFSETQ. V was pared by 4 bases and J by 0 bases, with 11 bases between. The CDR3 runs 15 residues. As DNA, the CDR3 is TGCGCCAGCAGCGTAACAGGGATCTCTGGAAACACCATATATTTT. Translating gives CASSVTGISGNTIYF.

This clonotype was counted ten times or more. The chain uses TRBV29-1 and TRBJ2-7; D gene unclear. Germline values: CDR1 SQVTM, CDR2 ANQGSEA. V gave up 3 bases and J gave up 1 base, with 7 bases separating them. The CDR3 runs to 12 residues. The CDR3 sequence is CSVESGSYEQYF. In DNA, the CDR3 is TGCAGCGTTGAGTCAGGATCCTACGAGCAGTACTTC.

The rearrangement joins TRBV29-1 to TRBJ1-3; D not certain. The CDR3 totals 12 residues. Germline V lookup: CDR1 SQVTM, CDR2 ANQGSEA. V was shortened by 4 bases and J by 0 bases, with 4 bases between the two germline ends. The CDR3 spells CSVGISGNTIYF. The DNA of the CDR3 is TGCAGCGTTGGGATCTCTGGAAACACCATATATTTT.

This clonotype was recorded at least ten times. The chain employs TRBV4-3 and TRBJ2-4; D ambiguous. Trimming shortened V by 3 bases and J by 3 bases, and 6 bases separated the two germline ends. The germline V gene has CDR1 LGHNA and CDR2 YSLEER. This CDR3 contains 13 residues. The chain's CDR3 is CASSQDVKNIQYF. The CDR3 DNA follows: TGCGCCAGCAGCCAGGATGTCAAAAACATTCAGTACTTC.

This clonotype was seen at least ten times. The chain links TRBV20-1 to TRBJ1-1, with 7 positions matching TRBD1. V dropped 4 bases and J dropped 8; count of bases not matched to a gene: 4. Germline V gene data show CDR1 as DFQATT and CDR2 as SNEGSKA (reference sequence). This CDR3 has 11 residues. The CDR3 here is CSAKQTGEAFF. CDR3 nucleotide sequence: TGCAGTGCTAAGCAGACAGGGGAAGCTTTCTTT.

There are a few counts of this clonotype. The J gene is TRBJ2-1, the V gene TRBV20-1; 7 bases fit TRBD2. CDR1 DFQATT and CDR2 SNEGSKA come from the germline V gene (reference sequence). The CDR3 sequence is 13 residues long. The chain's CDR3 is CSLTGTNYNEQFF. The CDR3 DNA reads TGCAGCCTAACCGGGACTAACTACAATGAGCAGTTCTTC.

V is TRBV11-2 and J is TRBJ2-5; D possibly matches TRBD1 or TRBD2 (7 bases each). V lost 0 bases and J 5 bases, leaving 13 bases between the germline ends. Germline loops: CDR1 SGHAT, CDR2 FQNNGV. The CDR3 covers 15 residues. The CDR3 loop is CASSLEYRGGETQYF. CDR3 bases: TGTGCCAGCAGCTTAGAGTACAGGGGAGGGGAGACCCAGTACTTC. The full variable domain, its missing parts supplied by reference TRBV11-2 and TRBJ2-5, is EAGVAQSPRYKIIEKRQSVAFWCNPISGHATLYWYQQILGQGPKLLIQFQNNGVVDDSQLPKDRFSAERLKGVDSTLKIQPAKLEDSAVYLCASSLEYRGGETQYFGPGTRLLVL.

The rearrangement uses TRBV29-1 and TRBJ2-5; 8 nucleotides align to TRBD1. The CDR3 length is 14 residues. The junction had 6 bases not matched to a gene; V was cut back by 1 base and J by 5 bases. Germline V gene lookup returns CDR1 SQVTM and CDR2 ANQGSEA. The CDR3 DNA reads as TGCAGCGTTGAAGTGGACAGGGCCGGTGAGACCCAGTACTTC. Amino acids: CSVEVDRAGETQYF.

The genes are TRBV7-2 and TRBJ2-5; 16 nucleotides line up with TRBD2. Per the germline V gene, CDR1 is SGHTA and CDR2 is FQGNSA. Unmatched junction bases numbered 7, after V lost 5 bases and J lost 4 bases. The CDR3 consists of 17 residues. CDR3 residues: CASSPGTSGRARETQYF. The CDR3 region has the DNA TGTGCCAGCAGCCCCGGGACTAGCGGGAGGGCCAGAGAGACCCAGTACTTC.

The J gene is TRBJ2-1, the V gene TRBV4-3; 7 positions agree with TRBD1. Trimming removed 1 base from V and 1 base from J; junction bases left unmatched: 4. Germline V gene data show CDR1 as LGHNA and CDR2 as YSLEER. This CDR3 spans 16 amino acids. The CDR3 loop is CASSQGTGPSYNEQFF. The DNA of the CDR3 is TGCGCCAGCAGCCAAGGGACAGGACCTTCCTACAATGAGCAGTTCTTC.

This clonotype was recorded a few times. This chain connects TRBV20-1 to TRBJ2-1, with 7 bases lining up with TRBD2. The CDR3 has 15 residues. V trimming: 1 base; J trimming: 9 bases; junction bases outside the gene matches: 12. The V gene's germline CDR1 is DFQATT and CDR2 SNEGSKA (reference sequence). The chain's CDR3 is CSARVREWGMVEQFF. The CDR3, as DNA: TGCAGTGCTAGAGTGCGGGAGTGGGGGATGGTTGAGCAGTTCTTC.

This clonotype was seen a handful of times. In DNA form, the CDR3 reads TGCAGCGCACAGGGGGCCTCTGGGGCCAACGTCCTGACTTTC. It translates to CSAQGASGANVLTF. The chain combines TRBV29-1 with TRBJ2-6, with 9 bases that match TRBD1. Looked up from germline, CDR1 is SQVTM and CDR2 is ANQGSEA. There are 14 residues in the CDR3. The V gene end was trimmed by 7 bases and the J gene end by 0 bases; junction bases not matched to a gene: 1.

This clonotype has more than one count but fewer than ten. The chain carries TRBV6-5 and TRBJ1-1; perhaps TRBD1 as D (5 bases). Germline assignment: CDR1 MNHEY and CDR2 SVGAGI. V lost 0 bases to trimming and J lost 10 bases, with 15 bases between them. This CDR3 is built from 14 residues. The CDR3 DNA reads as TGTGCCAGCAGTTACTCGTCAGGGAAGTTGGGAGCTTTCTTT. It is translated as CASSYSSGKLGAFF.

The chain carries TRBV6-1 and TRBJ1-1; unclear D gene. The CDR3 consists of 13 residues. CDR1 is MNHNS, CDR2 SASEGT, per germline. The V and J ends lost 1 base and 0 bases respectively, with 3 bases between them. The CDR3 region has the DNA TGTGCCAGCAGTGAAGTAGTGAACACTGAAGCTTTCTTT. This gives the protein CASSEVVNTEAFF.

In its sample, this clonotype was seen many times. V and J are TRBV4-3 and TRBJ2-5; D gene ambiguous. V was trimmed by 0 bases and J by 4 bases, leaving 6 bases between them. There are 13 residues in the CDR3. Looked up from germline, CDR1 is LGHNA and CDR2 is YSLEER. CDR3 sequence reads: CASSQELRETQYF. The CDR3 nucleotides are TGCGCCAGCAGCCAAGAACTAAGAGAGACCCAGTACTTC.

This clonotype showed up many times. The chain combines TRBV27 with TRBJ2-7; TRBD1 is a possible D gene (5 bases). The length of the CDR3 is 13 residues. V was clipped by 5 bases and J by 5 bases, with 13 bases between them. Per the germline V gene, CDR1 is MNHEY and CDR2 is SMNVEV (reference sequence). This chain's CDR3 is CASSRLEGDEQYF. CDR3 DNA: TGTGCCAGCAGTAGGCTGGAAGGGGACGAGCAGTACTTC.

This clonotype was found a few times. V usage is TRBV7-9 and J usage is TRBJ1-1; D perhaps matches TRBD1 (6 bases). The germline V gene has CDR1 SEHNR and CDR2 FQNEAQ (reference sequence). V dropped 0 bases and J dropped 11 bases, with 13 bases sitting between them. This CDR3 has 13 residues. The CDR3 here is CASSLATGKEAFF. The CDR3 coding sequence is TGTGCCAGCAGCTTAGCTACAGGGAAGGAGGCTTTCTTT.

This clonotype was counted at least ten times. V is TRBV6-2 or TRBV6-3 and J is TRBJ2-1; 10 bases are a match to TRBD2. The CDR3 sequence is 16 residues long. The junction had 11 bases not matched to a gene; V was cut back by 6 bases and J by 6 bases. Germline-derived CDR1 and CDR2 are MNHEY and SVGEGT. The CDR3: CASRTGAGGPANEQFF. In nucleotides, the CDR3 is TGTGCCAGCAGAACAGGAGCGGGGGGGCCAGCCAATGAGCAGTTCTTC.